The subject of this entry is one T cell receptor (beta chain). CDR1 LGHNA and CDR2 YNFKEQ come from the germline V gene. The CDR3 totals 14 residues. V gave up 0 bases and J gave up 8 bases; unmatched junction bases: 5. The record originates from a study of sequential checkpoint blockade in melanoma. Study-wide background: First-line arms were nivolumab then ipilimumab, or the reverse, randomized 1:1. After both sequences, patients received maintenance nivolumab.

Measured with immunoSEQ multiplex PCR; TCRdb has only the in-frame clones, and not every one. Among about 11,000 clones listed, about 81% were seen once. Treatment here: randomized to nivolumab then ipilimumab (arm A) or the reverse (arm B). None of the patients previously received DNA-damaging chemotherapy. PBMC sorting kept live CD3+CD8+ cells without CD19 or CD56. Sequenced material: CD8+ T cells sorted from blood (inferred from file names), taken from a patient given nivolumab and ipilimumab in sequence. V usage is TRBV4-2 and J usage is TRBJ2-3; 7 bases match TRBD2. This receptor was identified in a human donor with melanoma. The CDR3 is CASSQDGGGGTQYF. As DNA, the CDR3 is TGTGCCAGCAGCCAAGATGGCGGGGGAGGTACGCAGTATTTT.